Presented here are 30 T cell receptor beta chains from one specimen sequenced in a study of cytomegalovirus exposure and HLA in healthy donors. Vbeta (60) and Jbeta (13) primers were used in the PCR. The method was immunoSEQ multiplex PCR; TCRdb's version includes in-frame clones alone and lacks a portion of them. This sample has around 41,000 clones, with roughly 51% found just once. Sequencing used PBMCs. These receptors originate from a man in his 60s in good health and CMV-seronegative.

This clone was counted only a few times. The chain is built from TRBV7-9 and TRBJ1-2; TRBD1 might be the D (6 bases). Per the germline V gene, CDR1 is SEHNR and CDR2 is FQNEAQ (reference sequence). V shed 0 bases and J shed 8 bases, with 13 bases lying between them. This CDR3 spans 14 amino acids. CDR3 sequence: CASSLAGQLEGYTF. CDR3 bases: TGTGCCAGCAGCTTAGCCGGACAGCTGGAAGGCTACACCTTC.

The chain employs TRBV5-1 and TRBJ2-3, with 11 bases that match TRBD2. This CDR3 has 18 amino acids. Germline CDR1 is SGHRS and CDR2 is YFSETQ. V trimming: 0 bases; J trimming: 1 base; junction bases outside the gene matches: 7. CDR3 protein: CASSLVTSGSGGTDTQYF. CDR3 coding DNA: TGCGCCAGCAGCTTGGTTACTAGCGGGAGCGGGGGCACAGATACGCAGTATTTT.

The rearrangement links TRBV29-1 to TRBJ2-2, with D perhaps matching TRBD1 (6 bases). The CDR3 sequence is 14 residues long. V was shortened by 4 bases and J by 0 bases, with 9 bases between the two germline ends. Per the germline V gene, CDR1 is SQVTM and CDR2 is ANQGSEA. CDR3: CSVGTGTNTGELFF. For the CDR3, the DNA is TGCAGCGTTGGTACAGGGACGAACACCGGGGAGCTGTTTTTT.

This chain connects TRBV10-2 to TRBJ1-2, with 8 bases fitting TRBD1. Germline CDR1 is WSHSY and CDR2 is SAAADI. This CDR3 region has 12 residues. After removal of 8 bases from V and 6 bases from J, the junction contained 5 bases not matched to a gene. The CDR3 DNA reads as TGCGCCAGCGACGACAGGGGAAATGGCTACACCTTC. Protein sequence: CASDDRGNGYTF.

This clone has more than one count but fewer than ten. The gene calls are TRBV6-5 and TRBJ2-2, with a possible D match to TRBD2 (5 bases). Trimming cost V 10 bases and J 2 bases, with 14 bases left between them. Germline V gene lookup returns CDR1 MNHEY and CDR2 SVGAGI. The CDR3 totals 14 residues. The CDR3 loop is CATLDSLNTGELFF. The CDR3 DNA reads as TGTGCCACCTTGGACTCGTTAAACACCGGGGAGCTGTTTTTT.

Only a few counts were recorded for this clone. One end of the junction varies from germline; a read error may be responsible. The chain links TRBV5-1 to TRBJ2-7; TRBD2 matches at 8 bases. CDR1 and CDR2 (germline): SGHRS, YFSETQ. The CDR3 covers 14 residues. Written as DNA, the CDR3 is TGCGCCAGCAGCTTGAAGCGGGAGTCCTCCGAGCAGTACTTC. It yields the protein CASSLKRESSEQYF.

With regard to this clone: Compared with germline, one end of the junction differs, possibly owing to a read error. This CDR3 is CASSDGPSGWVF. CDR3 DNA sequence: TGTGCCAGCAGTGACGGGCCGAGCGGGTGGGTCTTC. This sequence joins TRBV6-4 and TRBJ2-1; possible D gene TRBD2, 6 bases. The CDR3 extends over 12 amino acids. Germline loops: CDR1 MRHNA, CDR2 SNTAGT.

In this sample, this clone turned up a few times. The chain carries TRBV19 and TRBJ1-2; D not resolved. The V gene's germline CDR1 is LNHDA and CDR2 SQIVND (reference sequence). V lost 10 bases and J 4 bases, leaving 16 bases between the germline ends. This CDR3 is built from 13 residues. The CDR3 sequence is CATALRVAYGYTF. Written as DNA, the CDR3 is TGTGCCACGGCCCTGAGGGTGGCCTATGGCTACACCTTC.

This clone was detected only a few times. The chain employs TRBV18 and TRBJ2-7, with a possible D match to TRBD1 (6 bases). Germline V CDR1 and CDR2: KGHSH, LQKENI. The CDR3 is 15 amino acids. Trimming left V 4 bases short and J 0 bases short, with 13 bases between. CDR3 coding DNA: TGTGCCAGCTCACGTCGGACAGTTAGCTCCTACGAGCAGTACTTC. It codes for CASSRRTVSSYEQYF.

The V call is TRBV4-2, the J call TRBJ1-5; 9 bases are shared with TRBD1. The CDR3 loop spans 18 amino acids. The germline CDR1 and CDR2 sequences are LGHNA and YNFKEQ. V shed 4 bases and J 2 bases; nucleotides not matched to a gene: 12. The CDR3 DNA sequence: TGTGCCAGCAGCCTCATAGGACAGGGGATTCTCGGCAATCAGCCCCAGCATTTT. Its translation: CASSLIGQGILGNQPQHF.

J is TRBJ1-1 and V is TRBV7-3; tentative D call: TRBD1 (5 bases). Germline V gene lookup returns CDR1 SGHTA and CDR2 FQGTGA. V gave up 3 bases and J gave up 5 bases, with 10 bases separating them. The CDR3 is made up of 13 amino acids. DNA for the CDR3: TGTGCCAGCAGCTTTTCGACAGTTACTGAAGCTTTCTTT. Protein: CASSFSTVTEAFF.

The J gene is TRBJ1-5, the V gene TRBV6-1; D is possibly TRBD1 (6 bases). V was cut by 8 bases and J by 10 bases, with 24 bases left in between. CDR3 size: 15 residues. Germline values: CDR1 MNHNS, CDR2 SASEGT. CDR3 residues: CASGLLQGPEPPQHF. DNA of the CDR3: TGTGCCAGCGGATTACTGCAGGGGCCCGAGCCCCCCCAGCATTTT.

This clone was counted between two and nine times. Other DNA sequences in this sample translate to the same CDR3. The chain is built from TRBV9 and TRBJ1-1, with 9 positions matching TRBD1. V gave up 0 bases and J gave up 2 bases; unmatched junction bases: 2. The germline V gene has CDR1 SGDLS and CDR2 YYNGEE. CDR3 length: 15 residues. Here the CDR3 reads CASSVGGQGNTEAFF. In nucleotides, the CDR3 is TGTGCCAGCAGCGTAGGGGGACAGGGCAACACTGAAGCTTTCTTT.

The J gene is TRBJ2-7, the V gene TRBV28; 14 nucleotides agree with TRBD2. J was trimmed by 5 bases and V by 2 bases; bases with no gene match: 2. The CDR3 runs to 15 residues. Germline CDR1 MDHEN, CDR2 SYDVKM. The CDR3: CASSLGTSGRNEQYF. For the CDR3, the DNA is TGTGCCAGCAGTTTAGGGACTAGCGGGAGAAACGAGCAGTACTTC.

The chain links TRBV2 to TRBJ2-7; 14 nucleotides match TRBD2. Germline CDR1 and CDR2: SNHLY and FYNNEI. The length of the CDR3 is 14 residues. V gave up 8 bases and J gave up 3 bases; unmatched junction bases: 3. For the CDR3, the DNA is TGTGCCAGCGTCGGGACTAGCGGGAGCTACGAGCAGTACTTC. Its translation is CASVGTSGSYEQYF.

The rearrangement joins TRBV5-8 to TRBJ2-7; 13 positions match TRBD2. The germline V gene has CDR1 SGHTS and CDR2 YDEGEE. The V and J ends lost 4 bases and 3 bases, in that order; junction bases with no gene match: 13. The CDR3 consists of 18 residues. The CDR3 sequence is CASSSLGLAGLISYEQYF. In DNA, the CDR3 is TGTGCCAGCAGCAGCCTGGGACTAGCGGGACTAATAAGCTACGAGCAGTACTTC.

This chain connects TRBV25-1 to TRBJ1-1; TRBD1 matches 7 bases. Germline V gene data show CDR1 as MGHDK and CDR2 as SYGVNS. The V segment lost 3 bases and the J segment 4 bases; nucleotides outside the gene matches: 5. This CDR3 is built from 14 residues. The CDR3 DNA sequence: TGTGCCAGCAGTGACCAACAGGGGAGCACTGAAGCTTTCTTT. Translation gives CASSDQQGSTEAFF.

J is TRBJ2-2 and V is TRBV28; TRBD1 matches 8 bases. Germline V gene sequence: CDR1 MDHEN, CDR2 SYDVKM. J lost 7 bases, V lost 5 bases, and 12 bases had no gene match. The length of the CDR3 is 16 residues. CDR3 protein: CASSPPTGANGGELFF. CDR3 in DNA: TGTGCCAGCAGTCCTCCGACAGGGGCTAATGGCGGGGAGCTGTTTTTT.

The rearrangement joins TRBV6-6 to TRBJ2-1, with 7 bases that match TRBD2. J lost 6 bases, V lost 2 bases, and 4 bases had no gene match. Germline values: CDR1 MNHNY, CDR2 SVGAGI (reference sequence). CDR3 length: 14 amino acids. The CDR3 spells CASSYAGESNEQFF. The CDR3 DNA is TGTGCCAGCAGTTACGCGGGGGAGTCCAATGAGCAGTTCTTC.

The chain employs TRBV30 and TRBJ2-1; D call uncertain. Germline V gives CDR1 GTSNPN, CDR2 SVGIG (reference sequence). V gave up 3 bases and J gave up 7 bases, with 7 bases separating them. This CDR3 is built from 11 residues. CDR3 bases: TGTGCCTGGAGACTATCAAATGAGCAGTTCTTC. Translation gives CAWRLSNEQFF.

The genes are TRBV15 and TRBJ2-7; possible D gene TRBD1, 6 bases. The ends were cut back, 8 bases at V and 3 bases at J, with 11 bases in the middle. The CDR3 has 12 amino acids. The germline V gene has CDR1 LNHNV and CDR2 YYDKDF (reference sequence). CDR3 amino acids: CATGDRLYEQYF. The CDR3 region has the DNA TGTGCCACCGGTGACAGGCTCTACGAGCAGTACTTC.

V usage is TRBV28 and J usage is TRBJ1-1, with a possible D match to TRBD1 (6 bases). The V end lost 7 bases, the J end lost 4 bases, and 19 bases lay between the germline ends. Germline V lookup: CDR1 MDHEN, CDR2 SYDVKM. The CDR3 length is 15 residues. Here the CDR3 DNA reads TGTGCCAGCATGACAACAGGGACGGGGCGCACTGAAGCTTTCTTT. Amino acids: CASMTTGTGRTEAFF.

This sequence joins TRBV25-1 and TRBJ1-1; D is undetermined. V was clipped by 2 bases and J by 10 bases, with 20 bases between them. The CDR3 consists of 15 residues. The germline CDR1 and CDR2 sequences are MGHDK and SYGVNS. CDR3 DNA sequence: TGTGCCAGCAGTGAACGGTCCGCCCCCTCGAGTGGAGCTTTCTTT. Protein: CASSERSAPSSGAFF.

V is TRBV2 and J is TRBJ1-5; D not resolved. Trimming shortened V by 8 bases and J by 6 bases, and 11 bases separated the two germline ends. Germline CDR1 SNHLY, CDR2 FYNNEI. The CDR3 consists of 12 residues. The DNA for the CDR3 is TGTGCCAGCGGGGAGCGAGGTCAGCCCCAGCATTTT. Amino acids: CASGERGQPQHF.

The chain uses TRBV28 and TRBJ2-1; D may be TRBD1 (6 bases). The CDR3 runs to 14 residues. V shed 9 bases and J shed 7 bases, with 19 bases lying between them. Germline values: CDR1 MDHEN, CDR2 SYDVKM. The CDR3 bases are TGTGCCAGTGTGAGACAGGCTGCCCCTAATGAGCAGTTCTTC. As protein: CASVRQAAPNEQFF. Together with reference TRBV28 and TRBJ2-1, the CDR3 gives the full variable domain: DVKVTQSSRYLVKRTGEKVFLECVQDMDHENMFWYRQDPGLGLRLIYFSYDVKMKEKGDIPEGYSVSREKKERFSLILESASTNQTSMYLCASVRQAAPNEQFFGPGTRLTVL.

The chain recombines TRBV2 with TRBJ2-1, with 8 bases matching TRBD2. The CDR3 sequence is 15 residues long. The ends lost 6 bases at V and 8 bases at J; junction bases unmatched: 12. The germline V gene has CDR1 SNHLY and CDR2 FYNNEI. CDR3 residues: CASSREGLGGDEQFF. The CDR3 DNA sequence: TGTGCCAGCAGCCGAGAGGGACTAGGGGGGGATGAGCAGTTCTTC.

This clone occurred a few times. This rearrangement joins TRBV5-1 to TRBJ1-5, with 7 nucleotides matching TRBD1. This CDR3 comprises 15 residues. The V gene's germline CDR1 is SGHRS and CDR2 YFSETQ. With V trimmed by 4 bases and J by 4 bases, 8 bases remained unmatched. CDR3 loop: CASSPRSGGNQPQHF. The CDR3 region has the DNA TGCGCCAGCAGCCCAAGGTCAGGGGGGAATCAGCCCCAGCATTTT.

The chain carries TRBV30 and TRBJ2-1; TRBD2 matches 14 bases. The germline CDR1 and CDR2 sequences are GTSNPN and SVGIG (reference sequence). The CDR3 covers 16 residues. V was pared by 3 bases and J by 9 bases, with 10 bases of the junction left unmatched. The CDR3 coding sequence is TGTGCCTGGAGGGGGGGGACTAGCGGGAGCGGGGCTGAGCAGTTCTTC. It encodes CAWRGGTSGSGAEQFF. The full variable domain, in which reference TRBV30 and TRBJ2-1 provide the parts outside the CDR3, is SQTIHQWPATLVQPVGSPLSLECTVEGTSNPNLYWYRQAAGRGLQLLFYSVGIGQISSEVPQNLSASRPQDRQFILSSKKLLLSDSGFYLCAWRGGTSGSGAEQFFGPGTRLTVL.

This clone was seen more than once but under ten times. J is TRBJ1-2 and V is TRBV10-2; a possible D gene is TRBD1 (5 bases). Between the trimmed V and J ends, which lost 2 bases and 13 bases, there was a span of 14 bases. The CDR3 loop spans 12 amino acids. Germline V lookup: CDR1 WSHSY, CDR2 SAAADI. The CDR3 nucleotides are TGCGCCAGCAGTGAGGGGAGCGGGGCCTCCACCTTC. Its translation: CASSEGSGASTF.

The J gene is TRBJ2-1, the V gene TRBV18; 8 bases fit TRBD1. Germline lookup yields CDR1 KGHSH and CDR2 LQKENI. CDR3 length equals 14 residues. Trimming took 3 bases from V and 7 from J; bases not matched to a gene: 5. CDR3 sequence: CASSPGQEGNEQFF. CDR3 DNA: TGTGCCAGCTCACCGGGACAGGAGGGAAATGAGCAGTTCTTC.